In its sample, the clone carrying this T cell receptor beta chain was seen a few times. Its target is not known. The V gene lost 0 bases and the J gene lost 1 base, with 9 bases spanning the gap. Germline V gene sequence: CDR1 SGHVS, CDR2 FQNEAQ. The CDR3 has 15 residues. This entry belongs to a study of post-analysis software for immune sequencing data. Points from the study as a whole: Relative to controls, patients had about five TRBV segments at higher frequency, with TRBV5-6, TRBV5-1 and TRBV20-1 among these.

Prepared TCR beta cDNA libraries contained unique molecular identifiers. From the PCR reads, TCRdb called clonotypes with MiXCR, one entry per CDR3 protein. The sample holds more than 500,000 distinct CDR3 sequences, approximately 31% seen once. The chain joins TRBV7-8 to TRBJ1-1; perhaps TRBD1 as D (5 bases). The TCR sequence derives from a girl younger than 18 with multiple sclerosis. The specimen was blood. The CDR3 DNA sequence: TGTGCCAGCAGCTTAGCCGGGGACCCGAACACTGAAGCTTTCTTT. Its translation is CASSLAGDPNTEAFF.